Given below is one T cell receptor (beta chain) in context. V was cut by 4 bases and J by 4 bases, with 8 bases left in between. The CDR3 consists of 13 residues. Germline V gene lookup returns CDR1 LNHNV and CDR2 YYDKDF (reference sequence). 13 Jbeta primers and 60 Vbeta primers were used for the PCR. TCRdb keeps only in-frame clones here, not all; method: immunoSEQ multiplex PCR. The sample records over 100,000 clones, 60% to 80% being singletons. The sample originates from a study of cytomegalovirus exposure and HLA in healthy donors. This TCR derives from a male donor in good health and CMV-seropositive. The chain recombines TRBV15 with TRBJ1-5, with D tentatively TRBD1 (5 bases). Sequencing was carried out using PBMCs. The CDR3 sequence: CATSIQGNQPQHF. For the CDR3, the DNA is TGTGCCACCAGCATTCAGGGAAATCAGCCCCAGCATTTT.